This record covers a single T cell receptor beta chain. Its antigen is not known. The CDR3 is 13 amino acids. Trimming pared 5 bases from V and 0 bases from J, leaving 6 bases between. This specimen comes from a study of T cell responses to AZD1222 COVID-19 vaccine. Notes on the study in general: Donors were chiefly white British, with a greater number of females, and clonal diversity was perhaps underestimated.

Libraries were prepared by immunoSEQ multiplex PCR; TCRdb keeps only in-frame clonotypes and omits some of them. The table shows about 150,000 clones, with roughly nine tenths occurring only once. The V call is TRBV12-3 or TRBV12-4, the J call TRBJ2-3, with D perhaps being TRBD1 or TRBD2 (5 bases each). The receptor was isolated from an adult in good health. The source material was peripheral blood, sampled on day 0 of AZD1222 vaccination. The CDR3 reads CASSRDSTDTQYF. The CDR3 DNA sequence: TGTGCCAGCAGTCGGGACAGCACAGATACGCAGTATTTT.